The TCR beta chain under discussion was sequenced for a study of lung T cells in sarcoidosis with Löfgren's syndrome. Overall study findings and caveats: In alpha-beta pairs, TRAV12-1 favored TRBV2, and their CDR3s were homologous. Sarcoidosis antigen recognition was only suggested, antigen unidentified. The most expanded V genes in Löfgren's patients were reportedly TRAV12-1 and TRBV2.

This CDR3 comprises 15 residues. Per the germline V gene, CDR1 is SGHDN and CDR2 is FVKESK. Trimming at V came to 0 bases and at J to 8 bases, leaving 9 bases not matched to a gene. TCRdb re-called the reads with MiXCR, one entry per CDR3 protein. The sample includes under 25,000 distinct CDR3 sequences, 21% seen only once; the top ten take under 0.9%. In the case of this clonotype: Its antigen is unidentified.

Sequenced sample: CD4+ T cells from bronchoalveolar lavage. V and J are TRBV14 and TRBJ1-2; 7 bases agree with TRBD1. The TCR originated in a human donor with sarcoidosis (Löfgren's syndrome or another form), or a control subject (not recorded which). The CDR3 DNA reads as TGTGCCAGCAGCCAAGAAATTACGGCAGGGGGAGGCTACACCTTC. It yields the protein CASSQEITAGGGYTF.